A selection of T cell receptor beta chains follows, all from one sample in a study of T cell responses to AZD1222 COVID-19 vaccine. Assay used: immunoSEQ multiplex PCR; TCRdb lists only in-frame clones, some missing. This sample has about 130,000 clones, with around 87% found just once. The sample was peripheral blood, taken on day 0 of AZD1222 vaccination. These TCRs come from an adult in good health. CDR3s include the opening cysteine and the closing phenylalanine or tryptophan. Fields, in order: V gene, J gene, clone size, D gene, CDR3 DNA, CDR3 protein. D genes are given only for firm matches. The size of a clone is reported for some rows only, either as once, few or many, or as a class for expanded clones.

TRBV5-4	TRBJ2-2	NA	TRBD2	TGTGCCAGCAGCGAAGGACCGGGAGGCCGGAACACCGGGGAGCTGTTTTTT	CASSEGPGGRNTGELFF
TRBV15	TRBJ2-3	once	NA	TGTGCCACCAGCAGAGATCGCGAGGCAGATACGCAGTATTTT	CATSRDREADTQYF
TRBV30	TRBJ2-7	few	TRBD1	TGTGCCTGGACCGGGACAGGCGTCCACGAGCAGTACTTC	CAWTGTGVHEQYF
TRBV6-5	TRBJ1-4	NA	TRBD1	TGTGCCAGCAGGGAGACAGGGGATGAAAAACTGTTTTTT	CASRETGDEKLFF
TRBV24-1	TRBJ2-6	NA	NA	TGTGCCACCAGTGCTCTGGACTCTGGGGCCAACGTCCTGACTTTC	CATSALDSGANVLTF
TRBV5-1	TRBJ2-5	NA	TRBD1	TGCGCCAGCAGCTCGCTTACAGGGGCCCAAGAGACCCAGTACTTC	CASSSLTGAQETQYF
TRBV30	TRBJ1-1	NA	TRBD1	TGTGCCTGGAGTCCGATGTGGACAGGGAGCACTGAAGCTTTCTTT	CAWSPMWTGSTEAFF
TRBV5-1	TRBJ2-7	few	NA	TGCGCCAGCAGCGTGGGACAATCCTATTTACAGTACTTC	CASSVGQSYLQYF
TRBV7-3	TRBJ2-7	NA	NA	TGTGCCAGCAGCGGAAGAGGGGGGGCCGCCTACGAGCAGTACTTC	CASSGRGGAAYEQYF
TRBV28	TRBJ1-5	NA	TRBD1	TGTGCCAGCCGCACAGGGGGCAGTCAGCCCCAGCATTTT	CASRTGGSQPQHF
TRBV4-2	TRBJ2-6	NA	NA	TGTGCCAGCAGCCTGTTGGGGGGCCCCGGCCCTGGGGCCAACGTCCTGACTTTC	CASSLLGGPGPGANVLTF
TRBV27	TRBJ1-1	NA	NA	TGTGCCAGCAGTTTAATAGGGGCTAACTTTGAAGCTTTCTTT	CASSLIGANFEAFF
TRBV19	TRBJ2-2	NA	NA	TGTGCCAGTAGTATAGCTATAACCGGGGAGCTGTTTTTT	CASSIAITGELFF
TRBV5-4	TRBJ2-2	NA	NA	TGTGCCAGCAGAAATGCGGGGTCCGGGGAGCTGTTTTTT	CASRNAGSGELFF
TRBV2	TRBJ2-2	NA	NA	TGTGCCAGCAGGGAGGCGAACGCGAACACCGGGGAGCTGTTTTTT	CASREANANTGELFF
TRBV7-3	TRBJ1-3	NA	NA	TGTGCCAGCAGTCAAGGGCCTGGAAACACCATATATTTT	CASSQGPGNTIYF
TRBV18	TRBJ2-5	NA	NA	TGTGCCAGCTCACCGATAGGACAGCAAGAGACCCAGTACTTC	CASSPIGQQETQYF
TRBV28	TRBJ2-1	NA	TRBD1	TGTGCCAGCAGTCCCTCCACAGGGGGCGCCTACAATGAGCAGTTCTTC	CASSPSTGGAYNEQFF
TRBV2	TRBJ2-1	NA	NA	TGTGCCAGCAGATCCTCGCGCGAGGGAAATGAGCAGTTCTTC	CASRSSREGNEQFF
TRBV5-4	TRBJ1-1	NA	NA	TGTGCCAGCAGCTTCTGGGGGCTTGGCACTGAAGCTTTCTTT	CASSFWGLGTEAFF
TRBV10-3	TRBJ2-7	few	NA	TGTGCCATCAGTGAGTCTTGGACGGGAGCCTGGGGCGAGCAGTACTTC	CAISESWTGAWGEQYF
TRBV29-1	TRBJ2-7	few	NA	TGCAGCGTTGTGGGTAGGTCCTACGAGCAGTACTTC	CSVVGRSYEQYF
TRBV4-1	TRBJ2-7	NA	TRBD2	TGCGCCAGCAGCCAACTTTTAGCGGGGGCTAGCTACGAGCAGTACTTC	CASSQLLAGASYEQYF
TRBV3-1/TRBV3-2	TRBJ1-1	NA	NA	TGTGCCAGCAGCCAAGATAAACAGTTCACTGAAGCTTTCTTT	CASSQDKQFTEAFF
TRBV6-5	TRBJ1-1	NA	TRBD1	TGTGCCAGCAGTCGGTCAGGGGGTGGAACTGAAGCTTTCTTT	CASSRSGGGTEAFF
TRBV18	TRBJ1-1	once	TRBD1	TGTGCCAGCTCACCACCGAGCAGGGGGCGAATGAACACTGAAGCTTTCTTT	CASSPPSRGRMNTEAFF
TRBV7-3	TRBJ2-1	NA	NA	TGTGCCAGCAGCACGGGACGCGACAATGAGCAGTTCTTC	CASSTGRDNEQFF
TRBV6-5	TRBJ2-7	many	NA	TGTGCCGCCAAGAAGTTGGGGGACGTACACGAGCAGTACTTC	CAAKKLGDVHEQYF
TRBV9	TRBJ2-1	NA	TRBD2	TGTGCCAGCAGCGTGGATCTAGCGGGAGGGGTTGGGGATGAGCAGTTCTTC	CASSVDLAGGVGDEQFF
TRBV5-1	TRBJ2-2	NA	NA	TGCGCCAGCAGCTTGGGGGCCAGGGGTTTGAACACCGGGGAGCTGTTTTTT	CASSLGARGLNTGELFF
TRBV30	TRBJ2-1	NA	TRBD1	TGTGCCTGGCAAATACACAGGGGCTCCTACAATGAGCAGTTCTTC	CAWQIHRGSYNEQFF